This record covers a single TCR beta chain. TCRdb's copy holds only in-frame clones and misses some; the assay was immunoSEQ multiplex PCR. The data contain just over 150,000 clones, about 90% of them seen just once; the ten biggest clones take up 4.8%. This specimen comes from a study of blood T cell repertoires in COVID-19. Germline assignment: CDR1 MNHEY and CDR2 SVGAGI. The CDR3 sequence is 13 residues long. With 7 bases removed from V and 3 bases from J, the gap between germline ends came to 11 bases. V is TRBV6-5 and J is TRBJ2-3; perhaps TRBD1 as D (6 bases). Source material: peripheral blood. This sequence was found in a man aged 25-45 years with COVID-19, enrolled during active disease. The CDR3 DNA follows: TGTGCCAGCACCAGAGGGGGAACAGATACGCAGTATTTT. Encoded protein: CASTRGGTDTQYF.